The clone carrying this TCR beta chain came up a few times. Its antigen is not identified. The CDR3 runs to 14 residues. Trimming removed 8 bases from V and 3 bases from J; junction bases left unmatched: 9. Germline V lookup: CDR1 KGHSH, CDR2 LQKENI. The authors built TCR beta libraries using iRepertoire HTBI primers and Arm-PCR of CDR3 regions. One entry per CDR3 protein, called by TCRdb with MiXCR from the multiplex PCR reads. This table holds over 250,000 distinct CDR3 sequences, roughly a fifth found once. The data belong to a study of regulatory T cells in long-lasting Graves disease. Study background: Persistent Graves' disease meant over 5 years of antithyroid drugs with positive TSH receptor antibodies.

Broader study findings: Thyroid tissue was not studied; only peripheral blood was.

Regarding time point: persistent/refractory GD, antithyroid drugs over 5 years with positive TRAb. Scientists built the TCR library using RNA that was extracted from PBMCs. The authors drew about 9 milliliters of peripheral blood into EDTA tubes. This clonotype was sampled from a female donor with Graves disease. J is TRBJ2-5 and V is TRBV18, with 7 bases aligning to TRBD1. Sequences were derived from peripheral blood mononuclear cells (PBMCs), sampled when the disease was refractory, from a patient treated with antithyroid drugs. CDR3 DNA: TGTGCCAGCCCTACCGACAGGGATAAAGAGACCCAGTACTTC. Its translation: CASPTDRDKETQYF.